The rows below give T cell receptor beta chains drawn from one sample of a study of blood T cell repertoires in COVID-19. Profiling relied on immunoSEQ multiplex PCR, and the TCRdb table lists in-frame clones only, not all of them. Seen here are 400,000 to 450,000 clones, about nine tenths observed once, and the top ten hold 10% to 15%. Sequencing input: peripheral blood. The receptors originated from a woman between 50 and 59 years old with COVID-19, enrolled during active disease. The CDR3 runs from the conserved cysteine through the conserved F or W. Each record gives: clone size, J gene, V gene, D gene, CDR3 DNA, CDR3 protein. D genes are given only for firm matches. A row's size may be missing; if present it is once, few, many or a size class.

clone_size: -
j_call: TRBJ2-3
v_call: TRBV2
d_call: -
cdr3_nt: TGTGCCAGCAGTGAAATCCCCTACACAGATACGCAGTATTTT
cdr3_aa: CASSEIPYTDTQYF

clone_size: -
j_call: TRBJ2-7
v_call: TRBV11-2
d_call: -
cdr3_nt: TGTGCCAGCACCCCTTCGGGGTCCCTCTACGAGCAGTACTTC
cdr3_aa: CASTPSGSLYEQYF

clone_size: -
j_call: TRBJ1-1
v_call: TRBV15
d_call: -
cdr3_nt: TGTGCCACCAGCAGAAGGCCTGAGGCAAACACTGAAGCTTTCTTT
cdr3_aa: CATSRRPEANTEAFF

clone_size: -
j_call: TRBJ1-2
v_call: TRBV27
d_call: -
cdr3_nt: TGTGCCAGCAGTTCTACAGGGACCTATGGCTACACCTTC
cdr3_aa: CASSSTGTYGYTF

clone_size: -
j_call: TRBJ2-5
v_call: TRBV12-3/TRBV12-4
d_call: -
cdr3_nt: TGTGCCAGCAGTGGGTCGGGGGAGAAGACCCAGTACTTC
cdr3_aa: CASSGSGEKTQYF

clone_size: -
j_call: TRBJ1-1
v_call: TRBV6-5
d_call: TRBD1
cdr3_nt: TGTGCCAGCGTGAGACAGGGGGGAACTGAAGCTTTCTTT
cdr3_aa: CASVRQGGTEAFF

clone_size: few
j_call: TRBJ2-1
v_call: TRBV2
d_call: -
cdr3_nt: TGTGCCAGCTTCTTAACTATAAGCTCCTACAATGAGCAGTTCTTC
cdr3_aa: CASFLTISSYNEQFF

clone_size: -
j_call: TRBJ1-1
v_call: TRBV27
d_call: -
cdr3_nt: TGTGCCAGCAGTTTTGGTCGTTGGTCGGACACTGAAGCTTTCTTT
cdr3_aa: CASSFGRWSDTEAFF

clone_size: -
j_call: TRBJ1-2
v_call: TRBV24-1
d_call: -
cdr3_nt: TGTGCCCCCAAGACAGGTCCTAACTATGGCTACACCTTC
cdr3_aa: CAPKTGPNYGYTF

clone_size: -
j_call: TRBJ2-2
v_call: TRBV5-6
d_call: -
cdr3_nt: TGTGCCAGCAGCTTGGAGAGAGGCTCTAACACCGGGGAGCTGTTTTTT
cdr3_aa: CASSLERGSNTGELFF

clone_size: -
j_call: TRBJ1-2
v_call: TRBV7-9
d_call: -
cdr3_nt: TGTGCCAGCAGCTTAAAGGGGGATGGCTACACCTTC
cdr3_aa: CASSLKGDGYTF

clone_size: -
j_call: TRBJ2-5
v_call: TRBV7-9
d_call: -
cdr3_nt: TGTGCCAGCAGCCCCCCTCCCGAGAAGACCCAGTACTTC
cdr3_aa: CASSPPPEKTQYF

clone_size: -
j_call: TRBJ2-3
v_call: TRBV5-1
d_call: -
cdr3_nt: TGCGCCAGCAGCTCATTGTATGGGACTAGCACAGATACGCAGTATTTT
cdr3_aa: CASSSLYGTSTDTQYF

clone_size: -
j_call: TRBJ1-1
v_call: TRBV30
d_call: -
cdr3_nt: TGTGCCTGGGGGGGCTCCAAGCGGGGCCGAGCATCGACTGAAGCTTTCTTT
cdr3_aa: CAWGGSKRGRASTEAFF

clone_size: -
j_call: TRBJ1-5
v_call: TRBV10-2
d_call: -
cdr3_nt: TGCGCCAGCACGGTCGCCAATGGTACGCCCCAGCATTTT
cdr3_aa: CASTVANGTPQHF

clone_size: -
j_call: TRBJ2-3
v_call: TRBV6-5
d_call: TRBD2
cdr3_nt: TGTGCCAGCAGCTCCCTCGGCGGGGGAAAAGATACGCAGTATTTT
cdr3_aa: CASSSLGGGKDTQYF

clone_size: -
j_call: TRBJ2-1
v_call: TRBV9
d_call: TRBD2
cdr3_nt: TGTGCCAGCAGCCCAGGACTAGCGGTTTACAATGAGCAGTTCTTC
cdr3_aa: CASSPGLAVYNEQFF

clone_size: once
j_call: TRBJ1-5
v_call: TRBV2
d_call: -
cdr3_nt: TGTGCCAGCAGTGAGCCGACTTCTAGCAATCAGCCCCAGCATTTT
cdr3_aa: CASSEPTSSNQPQHF

clone_size: once
j_call: TRBJ2-3
v_call: TRBV6-6
d_call: -
cdr3_nt: TGTGCCAGCAGTTATGGAAGCGGCACAGATACGCAGTATTTT
cdr3_aa: CASSYGSGTDTQYF

clone_size: -
j_call: TRBJ2-7
v_call: TRBV18
d_call: -
cdr3_nt: TGTGCCAGCTCAGTCGAGGGATCCGGAGCCGAGCAGTACTTC
cdr3_aa: CASSVEGSGAEQYF

clone_size: -
j_call: TRBJ1-2
v_call: TRBV30
d_call: -
cdr3_nt: TGTGCCTGGAGTCCTACTGGCTCGGGGTATGGCTACACCTTC
cdr3_aa: CAWSPTGSGYGYTF

clone_size: -
j_call: TRBJ2-7
v_call: TRBV28
d_call: -
cdr3_nt: TGTGCCAGCAGGCCGTTATACAACTCCTACGAGCAGTACTTC
cdr3_aa: CASRPLYNSYEQYF

clone_size: once
j_call: TRBJ2-1
v_call: TRBV9
d_call: TRBD2
cdr3_nt: TGTGCCAGCAGCGAGCACAGCGGGGCGGGGGGCAATGAGCAGTTCTTC
cdr3_aa: CASSEHSGAGGNEQFF

clone_size: -
j_call: TRBJ2-2
v_call: TRBV9
d_call: -
cdr3_nt: TGTGCCAGCAGCCTCCTGACAGACCCCGGGGAGCTGTTTTTT
cdr3_aa: CASSLLTDPGELFF

clone_size: -
j_call: TRBJ1-2
v_call: TRBV28
d_call: -
cdr3_nt: TGTGCCAGCAGTTTTCGGCAGGGGCTAAGAGGCTACACCTTC
cdr3_aa: CASSFRQGLRGYTF

clone_size: -
j_call: TRBJ1-2
v_call: TRBV5-8
d_call: -
cdr3_nt: TGTGCCAGCAGCTTGTCGGGGGTGAGAGGCTACACCTTC
cdr3_aa: CASSLSGVRGYTF

clone_size: once
j_call: TRBJ1-2
v_call: TRBV11-2
d_call: TRBD1
cdr3_nt: TGTGCCAGCAGCTTAGGACAGGGGAAAGAGAGCTACACCTTC
cdr3_aa: CASSLGQGKESYTF

clone_size: -
j_call: TRBJ1-2
v_call: TRBV30
d_call: -
cdr3_nt: TGTGCCTGGAGTAAGCAGGGTGGCGGCTACACCTTC
cdr3_aa: CAWSKQGGGYTF

clone_size: -
j_call: TRBJ2-7
v_call: TRBV4-1
d_call: TRBD1
cdr3_nt: TGCGCCAGCAGCCAGCCCCGGGACAGGAACTACGAGCAGTACTTC
cdr3_aa: CASSQPRDRNYEQYF

clone_size: -
j_call: TRBJ1-4
v_call: TRBV12-3/TRBV12-4
d_call: -
cdr3_nt: TGTGCCAGCAGTTTCAGGGAGGGCGAAAAACTGTTTTTT
cdr3_aa: CASSFREGEKLFF

clone_size: -
j_call: TRBJ2-5
v_call: TRBV10-1
d_call: TRBD2
cdr3_nt: TGCGCCAGCAGTGAGTCCCGGGGGGAAGAGACCCAGTACTTC
cdr3_aa: CASSESRGEETQYF

clone_size: -
j_call: TRBJ1-3
v_call: TRBV28
d_call: TRBD1
cdr3_nt: TGTGCCAGCAGTTTCGGGCAGGGGGGTAACTCTGGAAACACCATATATTTT
cdr3_aa: CASSFGQGGNSGNTIYF

clone_size: once
j_call: TRBJ2-7
v_call: TRBV19
d_call: -
cdr3_nt: TGTGCCAGTAGTACTGGGGGCCCCTACGAGCAGTACTTC
cdr3_aa: CASSTGGPYEQYF

clone_size: -
j_call: TRBJ1-2
v_call: TRBV5-1
d_call: -
cdr3_nt: TGCGCCAGCAACCAGGGGAGCGGCTATGGCTACACCTTC
cdr3_aa: CASNQGSGYGYTF

clone_size: -
j_call: TRBJ2-7
v_call: TRBV10-3
d_call: TRBD1
cdr3_nt: TGTGCCATCAAATCCCTGGACAGGGGAGGGTACGAGCAGTACTTC
cdr3_aa: CAIKSLDRGGYEQYF

clone_size: -
j_call: TRBJ2-1
v_call: TRBV7-3
d_call: TRBD2
cdr3_nt: TGTGCCAGCAGCTTAGGCGGTAGCGGGGGCCACTCCTACAATGAGCAGTTCTTC
cdr3_aa: CASSLGGSGGHSYNEQFF

clone_size: -
j_call: TRBJ2-7
v_call: TRBV5-1
d_call: -
cdr3_nt: TGCGCCAGCAGCCCCGGGGACTCCTACGAGCAGTACTTC
cdr3_aa: CASSPGDSYEQYF

clone_size: -
j_call: TRBJ2-7
v_call: TRBV5-6
d_call: TRBD1
cdr3_nt: TGTGCCAGCAGCTGGGGGACAGGGGGCGAGCAGTACTTC
cdr3_aa: CASSWGTGGEQYF

clone_size: -
j_call: TRBJ1-1
v_call: TRBV28
d_call: TRBD1
cdr3_nt: TGTGCCAGCAGGAAGACAGGGATGGGCACTGAAGCTTTCTTT
cdr3_aa: CASRKTGMGTEAFF

clone_size: -
j_call: TRBJ1-4
v_call: TRBV9
d_call: -
cdr3_nt: TGTGCCAGCAGCTTAGGGACACACACTAATGAAAAACTGTTTTTT
cdr3_aa: CASSLGTHTNEKLFF

clone_size: -
j_call: TRBJ2-5
v_call: TRBV11-2
d_call: -
cdr3_nt: TGTGCCAGCAGTTCCCAGGGGGGTGCAGGGGAGACCCAGTACTTC
cdr3_aa: CASSSQGGAGETQYF

clone_size: -
j_call: TRBJ2-1
v_call: TRBV14
d_call: -
cdr3_nt: TGTGCCAGCAGCCAAGTTGATAGGGGGTCCTACAATGAGCAGTTCTTC
cdr3_aa: CASSQVDRGSYNEQFF

clone_size: -
j_call: TRBJ1-1
v_call: TRBV12-5
d_call: -
cdr3_nt: TGTGCTAGTGGTTTGTCCCTCAACACTGAAGCTTTCTTT
cdr3_aa: CASGLSLNTEAFF

clone_size: -
j_call: TRBJ1-5
v_call: TRBV7-9
d_call: -
cdr3_nt: TGTGCCAGCAGCTATTCCTCGGAGGACGGACAGCCCCAGCATTTT
cdr3_aa: CASSYSSEDGQPQHF

clone_size: once
j_call: TRBJ1-1
v_call: TRBV11-3
d_call: -
cdr3_nt: TGTGCCAGCAGTACCGGCGGGGTGAACACTGAAGCTTTCTTT
cdr3_aa: CASSTGGVNTEAFF

clone_size: -
j_call: TRBJ2-3
v_call: TRBV4-1
d_call: TRBD2
cdr3_nt: TGCGCCAGCAGCCACCCTAGCGGGGGTGGCACAGATACGCAGTATTTT
cdr3_aa: CASSHPSGGGTDTQYF

clone_size: once
j_call: TRBJ2-5
v_call: TRBV14
d_call: TRBD2
cdr3_nt: TGTGCCAGCAGCCAATGGAGTAGCGGGGACCACCAAGAGACCCAGTACTTC
cdr3_aa: CASSQWSSGDHQETQYF

clone_size: -
j_call: TRBJ2-3
v_call: TRBV27
d_call: -
cdr3_nt: TGTGCCAGCACCGGCACAGATACGCAGTATTTT
cdr3_aa: CASTGTDTQYF